This paragraph reports one T cell receptor beta chain. Study processing details: Nucleated cell number was recorded as an estimate derived from reference gene primer amplification. Libraries were prepared by immunoSEQ multiplex PCR; TCRdb keeps only in-frame clonotypes and omits some of them. The V and J calls and clone size come from that table; D and trimming were worked out from the DNA. The table lists some 370,000 clones, roughly nine tenths of them singletons. Per the germline V gene, CDR1 is MNHEY and CDR2 is SMNVEV (reference sequence). The CDR3 extends over 14 amino acids. V shed 4 bases and J shed 1 base, with 10 bases lying between them. The data stem from a study of blood T cell repertoires in COVID-19. Background on the study: There were acute and convalescent COVID-19 samples, and they came from the United States, Italy and Spain. T cells, B-cell-depleted T cells, or PBMCs provided the cDNA or gDNA that served as material.

The chain is built from TRBV27 and TRBJ1-1, with no clear D. The source of this sequence is a man aged 40-50 years with acute or convalescent COVID-19. Source material: peripheral blood. The DNA of the CDR3 is TGTGCCAGCAGTTATCAGGATGAGAACACTGAAGCTTTCTTT. Residues: CASSYQDENTEAFF.